The 3 T cell receptor beta chains presented below share a single source sample, sequenced in a study of T-cell reconstitution after alpha-beta-depleted transplantation in children. Preparing the TCRbeta library involved the use of unique molecular identifiers. TCRdb fed the PCR reads into MiXCR, producing one record per CDR3 protein. Among a few hundred thousand distinct CDR3 sequences listed, about 9.6% were seen once. Sequencing was performed on PBMCs from the stem cell graft donor, taken from the stem cell graft. These receptors all come from a human donor who donated a stem cell graft to a child with SCID.

This clonotype has at least ten counts. V and J are TRBV20-1 and TRBJ2-1; D is undetermined. V was trimmed by 5 bases and J by 0 bases, leaving 14 bases between them. Germline CDR1 and CDR2: DFQATT and SNEGSKA (reference sequence). The CDR3 length is 15 residues. As DNA, the CDR3 is TGCAGTGCTCCCGGACCCATGGTCTCCTACAATGAGCAGTTCTTC. This gives the protein CSAPGPMVSYNEQFF.

At least ten counts were recorded for this clonotype. The CDR3 is CSARKGSTDTQYF. The CDR3 coding sequence is TGCAGTGCTAGAAAGGGCAGCACAGATACGCAGTATTTT. V gene TRBV20-1 combines with J gene TRBJ2-3; D is undetermined. The CDR3 has 13 residues. CDR1 is DFQATT and CDR2 is SNEGSKA in the germline V gene (reference sequence). Trimming pared 2 bases from V and 0 bases from J, leaving 6 bases between.

This clonotype has just a few counts. This rearrangement joins TRBV6-1 to TRBJ1-3, with 7 bases identical to TRBD1. Losses at the gene ends were 6 bases for V and 0 bases for J; bases not matched to a gene: 11. Germline-derived CDR1 and CDR2 are MNHNS and SASEGT. The CDR3 contains 17 residues. CDR3 sequence: CASSPEPGQSSGNTIYF. The CDR3 DNA sequence: TGTGCCAGCAGCCCCGAGCCGGGACAGAGCTCTGGAAACACCATATATTTT.